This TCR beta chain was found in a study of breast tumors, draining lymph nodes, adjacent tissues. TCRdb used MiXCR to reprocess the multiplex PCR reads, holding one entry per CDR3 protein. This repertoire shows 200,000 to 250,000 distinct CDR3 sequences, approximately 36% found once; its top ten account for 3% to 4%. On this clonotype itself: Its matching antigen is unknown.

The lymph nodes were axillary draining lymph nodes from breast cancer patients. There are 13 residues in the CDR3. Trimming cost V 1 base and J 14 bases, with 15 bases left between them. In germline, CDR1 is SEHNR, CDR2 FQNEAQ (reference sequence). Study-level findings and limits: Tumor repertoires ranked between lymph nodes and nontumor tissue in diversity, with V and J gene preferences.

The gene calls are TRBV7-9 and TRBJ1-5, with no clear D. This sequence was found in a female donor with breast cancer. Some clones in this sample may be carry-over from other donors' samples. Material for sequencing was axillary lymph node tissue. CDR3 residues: CASSLDGSSYEHF. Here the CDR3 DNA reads TGTGCCAGCAGCTTAGACGGCTCGAGCTACGAGCATTTT.